This TCR beta chain was retrieved from a study of shared clonotypes between healthy human individuals. About the study: For every donor, three CD4 naive, three CD4 memory, two CD8 naive and one CD8 memory plates were used. Study-wide results and caveats: Shared clonotypes: about 5% naive CD4, roughly 3.8% naive CD8, less than 2.5% memory CD4, approximately 0.4% memory CD8. Sampling involved blood alone; tissue repertoires likely differ.

Replicate PCRs from sorted subsets contained around 190 ng DNA, which is around 30,000 T cell genomes. The assay was immunoSEQ multiplex PCR, and TCRdb's table has in-frame clones only and misses some. The sample yields more than 1,200,000 clones, 98% to 99% seen once. A remark on this clone: Its antigen is not known.

Germline CDR1 is MNHEY and CDR2 is SMNVEV (reference sequence). Unmatched junction bases numbered 8, after V lost 6 bases and J lost 6 bases. The CDR3 is 15 amino acids. Sequencing was carried out using naive CD4+ T cells sorted from blood. Regarding subset: CD45RA+ positively selected. The chain joins TRBV27 to TRBJ1-4; 9 bases agree with TRBD1. This receptor was identified in a man aged 30 to 39 in good health. This CDR3 reads CASSTTGGLDEKLFF. CDR3 nucleotides: TGTGCCAGCAGCACAACAGGGGGCTTAGATGAAAAACTGTTTTTT.